This T cell receptor (beta chain) was found in a study of vaccination effects on CD4 cells after COVID-19. A word on this clone: Antigen unknown.

Sequencing was preceded by expansion of antigen-specific CD4+ T cells with viral peptide pools in the ViraFEST assay. With approximately 10 days of culture completed, CD4+ T cells were isolated. This individual contracted SARS-CoV-2 between March and December 2020, as verified by PCR. Germline V CDR1 and CDR2: SGHKS, YYEKEE (reference sequence). The CDR3 is 16 amino acids. Losses at the gene ends were 7 bases for V and 0 bases for J; bases not matched to a gene: 11. The method was immunoSEQ multiplex PCR; TCRdb's version includes in-frame clones alone and lacks a portion of them. The top ten clones hold around 4.6% of a sample with 70,000 or so clones, 73% of them seen once.

Source: CD4+ T cells from PBMCs cultured with HIV peptides, taken before COVID-19 vaccination. Subset specified: HIV-1 Nef peptide pool negative control/reference culture. The J gene is TRBJ2-5, the V gene TRBV5-5; 8 nucleotides agree with TRBD2. This TCR derives from a human donor who had a prior SARS-CoV-2 infection. The CDR3 nucleotides are TGTGCCAGCGGCACCGAACGGGGGGGCGACCAAGAGACCCAGTACTTC. This gives the protein CASGTERGGDQETQYF.